This TCR beta chain is from a study of cytomegalovirus exposure and HLA in healthy donors. Study-level results: The majority of CMV-associated TCR beta chains were reported as apparently HLA-restricted in a later analysis. Excluded: some indistinguishable V segments such as TRBV6-2 and TRBV6-3.

The CDR3 is 17 amino acids. The trim removed 4 bases at V and 5 bases at J, leaving 13 bases unmatched. Germline CDR1 SGHRS, CDR2 YFSETQ. About this clone itself: The antigen is unknown.

PCR primers comprised 60 Vbeta and 13 Jbeta primers. Method: immunoSEQ multiplex PCR; TCRdb's copy keeps in-frame clones and lacks some. The sample holds more than 200,000 clones; roughly 82% are singletons and the top ten take approximately 6.5%. J is TRBJ2-3 and V is TRBV5-1; 10 nucleotides line up with TRBD2. Sample: PBMCs. This TCR was recovered from a man aged 35 to 55 in good health and CMV-seropositive. As DNA, the CDR3 is TGCGCCAGCAGCCGTCTCTCCCCTAGCGGGAGTGTAGATACGCAGTATTTT. Translating gives CASSRLSPSGSVDTQYF.